This TCR beta chain stems from a study of T cell changes during pregnancy in multiple sclerosis. The CDR3 contains 15 residues. The germline CDR1 and CDR2 sequences are MGHDK and SYGVNS. Unmatched junction bases numbered 4, after V lost 1 base and J lost 5 bases. Generated by immunoSEQ multiplex PCR, the TCRdb table keeps only in-frame clones and is missing some. Here the sample spans about 89,000 clones, approximately 94% being singletons. The chain links TRBV25-1 to TRBJ2-3; 9 bases match TRBD2. The sample consisted of peripheral blood, taken in the third trimester of pregnancy. This TCR was recovered from a female donor with multiple sclerosis, enrolled in a pregnancy study. Here the CDR3 DNA reads TGTGCCAGCAGTGAATTTCGAGCGGGAGGAGATACGCAGTATTTT. It is translated as CASSEFRAGGDTQYF.